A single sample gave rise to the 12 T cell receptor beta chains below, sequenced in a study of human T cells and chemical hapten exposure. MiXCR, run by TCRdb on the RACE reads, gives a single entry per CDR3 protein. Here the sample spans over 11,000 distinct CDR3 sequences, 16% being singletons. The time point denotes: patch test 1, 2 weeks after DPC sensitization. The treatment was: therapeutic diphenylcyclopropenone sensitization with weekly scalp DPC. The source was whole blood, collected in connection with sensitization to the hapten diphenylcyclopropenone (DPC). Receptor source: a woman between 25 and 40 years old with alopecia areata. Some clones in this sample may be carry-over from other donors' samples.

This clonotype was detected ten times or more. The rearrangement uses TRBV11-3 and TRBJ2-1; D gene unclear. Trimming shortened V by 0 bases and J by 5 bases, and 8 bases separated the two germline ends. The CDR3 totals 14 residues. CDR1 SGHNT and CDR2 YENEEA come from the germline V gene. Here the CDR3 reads CASSLDRPDNEQFF. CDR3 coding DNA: TGTGCCAGCAGCTTAGATCGGCCTGACAATGAGCAGTTCTTC.

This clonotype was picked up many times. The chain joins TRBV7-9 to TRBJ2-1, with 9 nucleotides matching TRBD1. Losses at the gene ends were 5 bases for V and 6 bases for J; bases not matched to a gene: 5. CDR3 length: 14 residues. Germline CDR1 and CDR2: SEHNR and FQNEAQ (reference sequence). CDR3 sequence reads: CASSHRDRVNEQFF. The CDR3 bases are TGTGCCAGCAGCCACCGGGACAGGGTCAATGAGCAGTTCTTC.

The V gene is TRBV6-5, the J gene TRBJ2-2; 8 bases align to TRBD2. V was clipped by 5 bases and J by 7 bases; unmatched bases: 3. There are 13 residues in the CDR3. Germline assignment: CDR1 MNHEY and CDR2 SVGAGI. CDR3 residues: CASSLLAGGELFF. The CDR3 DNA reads TGTGCCAGCAGTCTCCTAGCGGGCGGGGAGCTGTTTTTT.

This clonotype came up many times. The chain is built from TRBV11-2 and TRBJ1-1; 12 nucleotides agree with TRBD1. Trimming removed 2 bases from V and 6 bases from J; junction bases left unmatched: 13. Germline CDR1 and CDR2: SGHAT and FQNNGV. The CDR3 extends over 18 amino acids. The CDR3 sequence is CASSLPKGDRGRYAEAFF. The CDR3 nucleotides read TGTGCCAGCAGCTTACCCAAGGGGGACAGGGGGCGTTACGCTGAAGCTTTCTTT.

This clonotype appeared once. CDR3 amino acids: CASSLGGGGIETQYF. The CDR3 nucleotides read TGTGCCAGCAGCTTAGGCGGAGGGGGCATAGAGACCCAGTACTTC. The rearrangement uses TRBV7-2 and TRBJ2-5; TRBD1 is a possible D gene (7 bases). Germline V gene data show CDR1 as SGHTA and CDR2 as FQGNSA. Trimming pared 1 base from V and 4 bases from J, leaving 13 bases between. This CDR3 contains 15 residues. Based on the CDR3 plus reference TRBV7-2 and TRBJ2-5, the full variable domain is GAGVSQSPSNKVTEKGKDVELRCDPISGHTALYWYRQSLGQGLEFLIYFQGNSAPDKSGLPSDRFSAERTGGSVSTLTIQRTQQEDSAVYLCASSLGGGGIETQYFGPGTRLLVL.

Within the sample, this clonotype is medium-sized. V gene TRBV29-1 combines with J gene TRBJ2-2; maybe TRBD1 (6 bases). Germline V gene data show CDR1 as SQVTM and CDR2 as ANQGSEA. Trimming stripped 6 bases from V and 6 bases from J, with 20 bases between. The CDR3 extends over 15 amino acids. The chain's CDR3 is CSVPTGTRAPGELFF. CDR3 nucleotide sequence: TGCAGCGTCCCCACAGGGACCAGGGCGCCCGGGGAGCTGTTTTTT.

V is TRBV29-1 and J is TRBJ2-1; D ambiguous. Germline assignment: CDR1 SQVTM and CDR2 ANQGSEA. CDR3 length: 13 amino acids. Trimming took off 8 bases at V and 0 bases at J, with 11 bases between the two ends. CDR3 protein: CSIRRTSYNEQFF. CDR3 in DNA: TGCAGCATTCGTAGGACCTCCTACAATGAGCAGTTCTTC.

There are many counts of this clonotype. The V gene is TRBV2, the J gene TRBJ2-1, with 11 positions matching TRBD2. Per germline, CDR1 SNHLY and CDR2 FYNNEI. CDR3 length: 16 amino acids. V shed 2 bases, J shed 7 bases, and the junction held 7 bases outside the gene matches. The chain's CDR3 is CASSEPPSGRRNEQFF. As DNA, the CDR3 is TGTGCCAGCAGTGAACCCCCTAGCGGGAGGAGGAATGAGCAGTTCTTC.

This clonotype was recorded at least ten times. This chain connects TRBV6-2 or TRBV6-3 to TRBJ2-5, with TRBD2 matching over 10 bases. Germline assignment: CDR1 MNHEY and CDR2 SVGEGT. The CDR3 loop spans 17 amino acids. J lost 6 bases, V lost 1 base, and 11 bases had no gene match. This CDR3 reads CASSYYTLAGVVKTQYF. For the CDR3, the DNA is TGTGCCAGCAGTTACTACACCCTAGCGGGAGTAGTGAAGACCCAGTACTTC.

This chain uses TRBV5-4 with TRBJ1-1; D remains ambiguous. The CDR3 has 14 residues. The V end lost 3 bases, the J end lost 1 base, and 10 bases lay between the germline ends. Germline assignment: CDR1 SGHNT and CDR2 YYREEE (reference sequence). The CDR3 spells CASSYAGKNTEAFF. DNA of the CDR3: TGTGCCAGCAGCTACGCAGGAAAGAACACTGAAGCTTTCTTT.

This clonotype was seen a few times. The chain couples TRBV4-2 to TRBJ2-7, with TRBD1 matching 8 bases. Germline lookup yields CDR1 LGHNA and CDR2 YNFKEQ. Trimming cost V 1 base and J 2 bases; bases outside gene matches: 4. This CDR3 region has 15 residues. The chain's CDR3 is CASSQATGGTYEQYF. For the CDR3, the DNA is TGTGCCAGCAGCCAAGCCACAGGGGGGACCTACGAGCAGTACTTC.

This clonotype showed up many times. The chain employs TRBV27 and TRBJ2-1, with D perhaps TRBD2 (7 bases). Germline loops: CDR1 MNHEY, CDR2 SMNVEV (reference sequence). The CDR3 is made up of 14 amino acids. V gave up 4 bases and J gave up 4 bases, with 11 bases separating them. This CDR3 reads CASSSGGLYNEQFF. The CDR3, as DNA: TGTGCCAGCAGTTCGGGGGGCTTGTACAATGAGCAGTTCTTC.